These T cell receptor beta chains were read from a single sample in a study of blood T cell repertoires in COVID-19. Repertoires were generated with immunoSEQ multiplex PCR, while TCRdb's copy carries only in-frame clones and drops some. The repertoire holds more than 150,000 clones, roughly 80% seen once, with 15% to 20% in the top ten. Sequenced material: peripheral blood. The receptors here all came from a man in his 60s with active or convalescent COVID-19. Each CDR3 is given with its conserved first and last residue. The order of the fields is CDR3 DNA, CDR3 protein, V gene, CDR3 length, J gene, clone size, D gene. A D gene is named only where the DNA matches it firmly. Not every row has a clone size; where given, it reads once, few, many or a size class.

cdr3_nt: TGCGCCAGCAGCCCCAGTGCGGGACAGGGGACCGAGCAGTACTTC
cdr3_aa: CASSPSAGQGTEQYF
v_call: TRBV5-1
cdr3_length: 15
j_call: TRBJ2-7
clone_size: once
d_call: TRBD1

cdr3_nt: TGTGCCAGCAGTACCGGGGGGGCCAGCACAGATACGCAGTATTTT
cdr3_aa: CASSTGGASTDTQYF
v_call: TRBV6-5
cdr3_length: 15
j_call: TRBJ2-3
clone_size: -
d_call: TRBD2

cdr3_nt: TGCGCCAGCAGCTTGAAGGGGGCATTGGATACGCAGTATTTT
cdr3_aa: CASSLKGALDTQYF
v_call: TRBV5-1
cdr3_length: 14
j_call: TRBJ2-3
clone_size: -
d_call: TRBD1

cdr3_nt: TGTGCCAGCAGCGGCGGAGGGGATAACTATGGCTACACCTTC
cdr3_aa: CASSGGGDNYGYTF
v_call: TRBV9
cdr3_length: 14
j_call: TRBJ1-2
clone_size: -
d_call: -

cdr3_nt: TGTGCCAGCAGCTCTAACAGGGGGGGCGGAAAACTGTTTTTT
cdr3_aa: CASSSNRGGGKLFF
v_call: TRBV7-2
cdr3_length: 14
j_call: TRBJ1-4
clone_size: -
d_call: TRBD1

cdr3_nt: TGTGCCAGCAGTTCGCCCGTAGCGGGCCTTCATTACGAGCAGTACTTC
cdr3_aa: CASSSPVAGLHYEQYF
v_call: TRBV28
cdr3_length: 16
j_call: TRBJ2-7
clone_size: -
d_call: TRBD2

cdr3_nt: TGCAGCGTTGGGTTTAGCGGGAGGGCCCACAATGAGCAGTTCTTC
cdr3_aa: CSVGFSGRAHNEQFF
v_call: TRBV29-1
cdr3_length: 15
j_call: TRBJ2-1
clone_size: -
d_call: TRBD2

cdr3_nt: TGTGCCAGCAGCTCTAGGACAGGGGGTAATTCACCCCTCCACTTT
cdr3_aa: CASSSRTGGNSPLHF
v_call: TRBV6-5
cdr3_length: 15
j_call: TRBJ1-6
clone_size: -
d_call: TRBD1

cdr3_nt: TGTGCCAGCAGTCTCGGGGTCCGGAAGGGCTACACCTTC
cdr3_aa: CASSLGVRKGYTF
v_call: TRBV12-3/TRBV12-4
cdr3_length: 13
j_call: TRBJ1-2
clone_size: once
d_call: -

cdr3_nt: TGTGCCAGCAGCGTCAGGGACAGGGAAGAGACCCAGTACTTC
cdr3_aa: CASSVRDREETQYF
v_call: TRBV9
cdr3_length: 14
j_call: TRBJ2-5
clone_size: -
d_call: TRBD1

cdr3_nt: TGTGCCAGCAGCGACACAGGGGCCAGAGGGGAGCAGTACTTC
cdr3_aa: CASSDTGARGEQYF
v_call: TRBV5-6
cdr3_length: 14
j_call: TRBJ2-7
clone_size: -
d_call: TRBD1

cdr3_nt: TGTGCCAGCAGCCGGATTCCGGGGGAGACCCAGTACTTC
cdr3_aa: CASSRIPGETQYF
v_call: TRBV28
cdr3_length: 13
j_call: TRBJ2-5
clone_size: -
d_call: -

cdr3_nt: TGCGCCAGCAGCTTGACTAGCGGGAGAAGGTACGAGCAGTACTTC
cdr3_aa: CASSLTSGRRYEQYF
v_call: TRBV5-1
cdr3_length: 15
j_call: TRBJ2-7
clone_size: -
d_call: TRBD2

cdr3_nt: TGTGCCAGCTCACGGACTGGAACAAACAAATTAGAGCAGTTCTTC
cdr3_aa: CASSRTGTNKLEQFF
v_call: TRBV18
cdr3_length: 15
j_call: TRBJ2-1
clone_size: -
d_call: -

cdr3_nt: TGCAGCGGAGGGGGCGCGGTCATGAATGAGCAGTTCTTC
cdr3_aa: CSGGGAVMNEQFF
v_call: TRBV29-1
cdr3_length: 13
j_call: TRBJ2-1
clone_size: few
d_call: TRBD1

cdr3_nt: TGCGCCAGCAGCTTCGGGACTAGCGTCAATGAGCAGTTCTTC
cdr3_aa: CASSFGTSVNEQFF
v_call: TRBV5-1
cdr3_length: 14
j_call: TRBJ2-1
clone_size: once
d_call: TRBD2

cdr3_nt: TGCAGCGTTACAGGGTCCGAAGGTTCCCCAAACTATGGCTACACCTTC
cdr3_aa: CSVTGSEGSPNYGYTF
v_call: TRBV29-1
cdr3_length: 16
j_call: TRBJ1-2
clone_size: -
d_call: -

cdr3_nt: TGTGCCAGCAGTTACTCACAGGGCCGCGGCTACACCTTC
cdr3_aa: CASSYSQGRGYTF
v_call: TRBV6-5
cdr3_length: 13
j_call: TRBJ1-2
clone_size: -
d_call: -

cdr3_nt: TGTGCCAGCCGTCAAAGGACTAGCGGGATGGAGCAGTACTTC
cdr3_aa: CASRQRTSGMEQYF
v_call: TRBV6-5
cdr3_length: 14
j_call: TRBJ2-7
clone_size: -
d_call: TRBD2

cdr3_nt: TGTGCCAGCAGTCTGGACAGGGCCTACGAGCAGTACTTC
cdr3_aa: CASSLDRAYEQYF
v_call: TRBV11-2
cdr3_length: 13
j_call: TRBJ2-7
clone_size: -
d_call: TRBD1

cdr3_nt: TGTGCCAGCAGTTACACCGGGGGAGACACAGATACGCAGTATTTT
cdr3_aa: CASSYTGGDTDTQYF
v_call: TRBV6-5
cdr3_length: 15
j_call: TRBJ2-3
clone_size: once
d_call: -

cdr3_nt: TGTGCCAGCAGCCTCCAGACCGGGACAGGGGGCTGGATGGCTTTCTTT
cdr3_aa: CASSLQTGTGGWMAFF
v_call: TRBV5-5
cdr3_length: 16
j_call: TRBJ1-1
clone_size: -
d_call: TRBD1

cdr3_nt: TGTGCCGATCTGGAGTGGCAGGGGGCTGAGACCCAGTACTTC
cdr3_aa: CADLEWQGAETQYF
v_call: TRBV2
cdr3_length: 14
j_call: TRBJ2-5
clone_size: -
d_call: TRBD1

cdr3_nt: TGTGCCAGCAGCCCGACAGGGTTGGGAGAGACCCAGTACTTC
cdr3_aa: CASSPTGLGETQYF
v_call: TRBV5-4
cdr3_length: 14
j_call: TRBJ2-5
clone_size: -
d_call: TRBD1

cdr3_nt: TGTGCCAGCAGTGAATCAGGCAGCTCCTACGAGCAGTACTTC
cdr3_aa: CASSESGSSYEQYF
v_call: TRBV25-1
cdr3_length: 14
j_call: TRBJ2-7
clone_size: -
d_call: -

cdr3_nt: TGTGCCAGCAGGATAGCGGGCGGGGTCCACAATGAGCAGTTCTTC
cdr3_aa: CASRIAGGVHNEQFF
v_call: TRBV6-6
cdr3_length: 15
j_call: TRBJ2-1
clone_size: -
d_call: TRBD2

cdr3_nt: TGTGCCAGTAGATACGGCCGACTAGATGGAACGGGAATCTACAATGAGCAGTTCTTC
cdr3_aa: CASRYGRLDGTGIYNEQFF
v_call: TRBV19
cdr3_length: 19
j_call: TRBJ2-1
clone_size: -
d_call: -

cdr3_nt: TGTGCCAGTAGTATTGAGCTTTTCACAGATACGCAGTATTTT
cdr3_aa: CASSIELFTDTQYF
v_call: TRBV19
cdr3_length: 14
j_call: TRBJ2-3
clone_size: -
d_call: -

cdr3_nt: TGTGCCAGCGGGGGGGATCAGCCCCAGCATTTT
cdr3_aa: CASGGDQPQHF
v_call: TRBV7-8
cdr3_length: 11
j_call: TRBJ1-5
clone_size: -
d_call: -

cdr3_nt: TGCAGCGTGGGACAGGAACATAACGAGCAGTACTTC
cdr3_aa: CSVGQEHNEQYF
v_call: TRBV29-1
cdr3_length: 12
j_call: TRBJ2-7
clone_size: -
d_call: TRBD1

cdr3_nt: TGTGCCGGGGGGGACGGTCAAGAGACCCAGTACTTC
cdr3_aa: CAGGDGQETQYF
v_call: TRBV18
cdr3_length: 12
j_call: TRBJ2-5
clone_size: once
d_call: TRBD2

cdr3_nt: TGTGCCAGCAGTGAAGAGGGCAGGGGTTATGAAAAACTGTTTTTT
cdr3_aa: CASSEEGRGYEKLFF
v_call: TRBV2
cdr3_length: 15
j_call: TRBJ1-4
clone_size: -
d_call: -

cdr3_nt: TGTGCCAGCAGTTCGCCGGGACTAGACAATGAGCAGTTCTTC
cdr3_aa: CASSSPGLDNEQFF
v_call: TRBV27
cdr3_length: 14
j_call: TRBJ2-1
clone_size: -
d_call: TRBD2

cdr3_nt: TGTGCCAGCAGCCACCAGTTCGGGACAGCCTACGAGCAGTACTTC
cdr3_aa: CASSHQFGTAYEQYF
v_call: TRBV6-5
cdr3_length: 15
j_call: TRBJ2-7
clone_size: -
d_call: TRBD1

cdr3_nt: TGTGCCAGCAGCCGGAATAGCGGGACCCGCTCCTACGAGCAGTACTTC
cdr3_aa: CASSRNSGTRSYEQYF
v_call: TRBV7-2
cdr3_length: 16
j_call: TRBJ2-7
clone_size: -
d_call: TRBD2

cdr3_nt: TGTGCCAGCAGCGTAGGACAGGGGGCGGATGGCTACACCTTC
cdr3_aa: CASSVGQGADGYTF
v_call: TRBV9
cdr3_length: 14
j_call: TRBJ1-2
clone_size: -
d_call: TRBD1

cdr3_nt: TGCGCCAGCAGCCTTGGGCCGGGAAGGGATGAGCAGTTCTTC
cdr3_aa: CASSLGPGRDEQFF
v_call: TRBV5-1
cdr3_length: 14
j_call: TRBJ2-1
clone_size: -
d_call: -

cdr3_nt: TGTGCCAGTAGCAGTTTGACGAGGGTCGGCGGGGCGTCAGAGGCCGAGCAGTACTTC
cdr3_aa: CASSSLTRVGGASEAEQYF
v_call: TRBV6-2/TRBV6-3
cdr3_length: 19
j_call: TRBJ2-7
clone_size: -
d_call: -

cdr3_nt: TGTGCCAGCTCACCAATCTCCCGCACAGATACGCAGTATTTT
cdr3_aa: CASSPISRTDTQYF
v_call: TRBV18
cdr3_length: 14
j_call: TRBJ2-3
clone_size: once
d_call: -

cdr3_nt: TGTGCCAGCGGCCGGGACAGGGAAGAGGGCAATCAGCCCCAGCATTTT
cdr3_aa: CASGRDREEGNQPQHF
v_call: TRBV7-3
cdr3_length: 16
j_call: TRBJ1-5
clone_size: -
d_call: TRBD1

cdr3_nt: TGTGCCAGCTCACCACCGAGCACTAGCGGGGTGTACAATGAGCAGTTCTTC
cdr3_aa: CASSPPSTSGVYNEQFF
v_call: TRBV18
cdr3_length: 17
j_call: TRBJ2-1
clone_size: -
d_call: TRBD2

cdr3_nt: TGTGCCAGCAGCTTAGCATTGAGTTCGGCAGGGGGCTTGACCGGGGAGCTGTTTTTT
cdr3_aa: CASSLALSSAGGLTGELFF
v_call: TRBV7-6
cdr3_length: 19
j_call: TRBJ2-2
clone_size: few
d_call: TRBD1

cdr3_nt: TGTGCCAGCAGTTTAGGGAGCATGTGGTACTTC
cdr3_aa: CASSLGSMWYF
v_call: TRBV28
cdr3_length: 11
j_call: TRBJ2-7
clone_size: -
d_call: -

cdr3_nt: TGTGCCAGCAGCTCCGGGACAGGGAAGACAGATACGCAGTATTTT
cdr3_aa: CASSSGTGKTDTQYF
v_call: TRBV7-7
cdr3_length: 15
j_call: TRBJ2-3
clone_size: -
d_call: TRBD1

cdr3_nt: TGTGCCAGCAGCCGGACGAGCGGTGAAAAACTGTTTTTT
cdr3_aa: CASSRTSGEKLFF
v_call: TRBV3-1/TRBV3-2
cdr3_length: 13
j_call: TRBJ1-4
clone_size: -
d_call: -

cdr3_nt: TGTGCCAGCAGCCAAGTCAGGGCTAGCGGCCGCTACGAGCAGTACTTC
cdr3_aa: CASSQVRASGRYEQYF
v_call: TRBV3-1/TRBV3-2
cdr3_length: 16
j_call: TRBJ2-7
clone_size: -
d_call: TRBD2

cdr3_nt: TGTGCCAGCAGCCAAGATCCCGGGACAGGGGATGTTCAGCCCCAGCATTTT
cdr3_aa: CASSQDPGTGDVQPQHF
v_call: TRBV4-2
cdr3_length: 17
j_call: TRBJ1-5
clone_size: -
d_call: TRBD1

cdr3_nt: TGTGCCAGCAGAAGACCGGGACAAGGGTGGGGCAATCAGCCCCAGCATTTT
cdr3_aa: CASRRPGQGWGNQPQHF
v_call: TRBV28
cdr3_length: 17
j_call: TRBJ1-5
clone_size: -
d_call: -

cdr3_nt: TGCGCCAGCAGCAACCCGACAGGGGAGGCGGAAAAACTGTTTTTT
cdr3_aa: CASSNPTGEAEKLFF
v_call: TRBV5-1
cdr3_length: 15
j_call: TRBJ1-4
clone_size: -
d_call: TRBD1

cdr3_nt: TGTGCCAGCAGTTTCCCGACTAGCACAGATACGCAGTATTTT
cdr3_aa: CASSFPTSTDTQYF
v_call: TRBV27
cdr3_length: 14
j_call: TRBJ2-3
clone_size: -
d_call: -

cdr3_nt: TGTGCCAGCAGCTCACGGGACTACCCCGGCACGAATGAGCAGTTCTTC
cdr3_aa: CASSSRDYPGTNEQFF
v_call: TRBV9
cdr3_length: 16
j_call: TRBJ2-1
clone_size: -
d_call: TRBD2

cdr3_nt: TGCAGCGTTGGGCTAGATCCTTACAATGAGCAGTTCTTC
cdr3_aa: CSVGLDPYNEQFF
v_call: TRBV29-1
cdr3_length: 13
j_call: TRBJ2-1
clone_size: -
d_call: -

cdr3_nt: TGCGCCAGCAGCTTGGAGGGCAGGGCCGACTACACCTTC
cdr3_aa: CASSLEGRADYTF
v_call: TRBV5-1
cdr3_length: 13
j_call: TRBJ1-2
clone_size: -
d_call: -

cdr3_nt: TGTGCCAGCAGTTACTCCTTCTATGAGCAGTTCTTC
cdr3_aa: CASSYSFYEQFF
v_call: TRBV6-2/TRBV6-3
cdr3_length: 12
j_call: TRBJ2-1
clone_size: -
d_call: -

cdr3_nt: TGTGCCAGCAGCGTAGCTAGGGGGAGAGAAAAACTGTTTTTT
cdr3_aa: CASSVARGREKLFF
v_call: TRBV9
cdr3_length: 14
j_call: TRBJ1-4
clone_size: -
d_call: -